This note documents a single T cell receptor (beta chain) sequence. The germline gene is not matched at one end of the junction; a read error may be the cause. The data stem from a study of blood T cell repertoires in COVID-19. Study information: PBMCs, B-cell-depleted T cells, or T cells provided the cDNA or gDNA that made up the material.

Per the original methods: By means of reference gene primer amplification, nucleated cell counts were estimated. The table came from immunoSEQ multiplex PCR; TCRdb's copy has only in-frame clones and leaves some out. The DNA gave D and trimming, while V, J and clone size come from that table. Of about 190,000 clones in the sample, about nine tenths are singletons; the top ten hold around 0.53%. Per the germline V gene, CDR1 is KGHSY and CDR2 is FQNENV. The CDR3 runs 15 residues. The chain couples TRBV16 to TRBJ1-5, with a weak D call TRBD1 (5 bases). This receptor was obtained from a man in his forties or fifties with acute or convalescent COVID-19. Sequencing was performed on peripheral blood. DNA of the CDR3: TGTGCCAGCAGTCAATCGGGGCAGGGCAATCAGCCCCAGCATTTT. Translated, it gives CASSQSGQGNQPQHF.